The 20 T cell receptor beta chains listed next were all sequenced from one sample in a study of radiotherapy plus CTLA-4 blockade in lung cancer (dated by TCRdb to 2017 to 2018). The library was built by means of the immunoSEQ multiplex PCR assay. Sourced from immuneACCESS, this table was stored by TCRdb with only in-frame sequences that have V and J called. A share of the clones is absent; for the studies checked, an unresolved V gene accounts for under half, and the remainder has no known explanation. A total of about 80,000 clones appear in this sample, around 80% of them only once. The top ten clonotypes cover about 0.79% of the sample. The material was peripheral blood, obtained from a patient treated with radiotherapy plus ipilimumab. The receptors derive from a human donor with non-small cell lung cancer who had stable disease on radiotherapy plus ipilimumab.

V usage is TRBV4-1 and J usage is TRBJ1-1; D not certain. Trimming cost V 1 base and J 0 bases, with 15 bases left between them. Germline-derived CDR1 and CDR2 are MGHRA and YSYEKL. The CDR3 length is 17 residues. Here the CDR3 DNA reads TGCGCCAGCAGCCAAGGACTAAGAAGGACGGTGAACACTGAAGCTTTCTTT. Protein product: CASSQGLRRTVNTEAFF.

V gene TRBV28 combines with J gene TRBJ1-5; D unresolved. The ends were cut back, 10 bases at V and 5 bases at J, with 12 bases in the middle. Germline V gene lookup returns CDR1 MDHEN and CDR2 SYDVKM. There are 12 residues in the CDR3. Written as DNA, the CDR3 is TGTGCCACCGACACGACGTATCAGCCCCAGCATTTT. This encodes CATDTTYQPQHF.

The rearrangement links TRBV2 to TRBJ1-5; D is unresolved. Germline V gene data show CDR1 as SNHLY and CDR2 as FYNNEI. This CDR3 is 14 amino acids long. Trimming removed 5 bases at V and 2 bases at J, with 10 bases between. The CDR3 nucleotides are TGTGCCAGCAGTAGACCGGGAGGCAATCAGCCCCAGCATTTT. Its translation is CASSRPGGNQPQHF.

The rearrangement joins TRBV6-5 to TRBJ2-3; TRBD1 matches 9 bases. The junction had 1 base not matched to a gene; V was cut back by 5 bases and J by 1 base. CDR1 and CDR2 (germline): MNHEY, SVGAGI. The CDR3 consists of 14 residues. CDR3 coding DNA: TGTGCCAGCAGTCGGGACAGGGGCACAGATACGCAGTATTTT. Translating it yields CASSRDRGTDTQYF.

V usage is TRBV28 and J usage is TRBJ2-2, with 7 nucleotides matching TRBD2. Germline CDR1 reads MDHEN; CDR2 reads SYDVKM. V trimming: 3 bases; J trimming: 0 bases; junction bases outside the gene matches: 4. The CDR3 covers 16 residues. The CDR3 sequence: CASSFWAGANTGELFF. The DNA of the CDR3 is TGTGCCAGCAGTTTTTGGGCGGGAGCGAACACCGGGGAGCTGTTTTTT.

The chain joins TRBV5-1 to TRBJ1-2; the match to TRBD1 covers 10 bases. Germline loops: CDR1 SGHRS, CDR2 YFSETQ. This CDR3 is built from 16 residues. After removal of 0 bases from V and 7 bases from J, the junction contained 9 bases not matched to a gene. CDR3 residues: CASSLASPGQGSGYTF. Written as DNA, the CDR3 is TGCGCCAGCAGCTTGGCCTCCCCGGGACAGGGGTCTGGCTACACCTTC.

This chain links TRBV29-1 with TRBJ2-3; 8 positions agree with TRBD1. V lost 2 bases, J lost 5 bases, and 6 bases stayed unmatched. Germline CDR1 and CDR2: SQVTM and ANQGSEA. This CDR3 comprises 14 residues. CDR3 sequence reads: CSVEMGRGRDTQYF. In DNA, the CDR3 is TGCAGCGTTGAAATGGGCAGGGGGCGAGATACGCAGTATTTT.

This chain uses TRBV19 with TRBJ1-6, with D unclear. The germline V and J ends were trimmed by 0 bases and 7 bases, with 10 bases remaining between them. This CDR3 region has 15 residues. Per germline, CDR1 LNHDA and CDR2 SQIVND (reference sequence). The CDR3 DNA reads TGTGCCAGTAGTATAGAGTACGAGTTAAATTCACCCCTCCACTTT. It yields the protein CASSIEYELNSPLHF.

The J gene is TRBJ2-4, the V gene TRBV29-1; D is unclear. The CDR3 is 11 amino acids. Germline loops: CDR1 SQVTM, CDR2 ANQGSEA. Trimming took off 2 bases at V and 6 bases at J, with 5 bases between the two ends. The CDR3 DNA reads TGCAGCGTTGAATCCCTAAACATTCAGTACTTC. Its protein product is CSVESLNIQYF.

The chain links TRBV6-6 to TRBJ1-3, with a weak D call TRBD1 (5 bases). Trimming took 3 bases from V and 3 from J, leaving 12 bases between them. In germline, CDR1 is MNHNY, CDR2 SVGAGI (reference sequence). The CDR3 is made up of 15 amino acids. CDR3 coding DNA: TGTGCCAGCAGTTATGAGGGGATAGTTGGAAACACCATATATTTT. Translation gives CASSYEGIVGNTIYF.

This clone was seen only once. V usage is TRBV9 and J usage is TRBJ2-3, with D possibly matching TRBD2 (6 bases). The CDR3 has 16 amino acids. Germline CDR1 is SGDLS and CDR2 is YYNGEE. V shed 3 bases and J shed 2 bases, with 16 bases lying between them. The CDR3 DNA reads TGTGCCAGCAGCGCCCCCCTCTGGGGGGACACAGATACGCAGTATTTT. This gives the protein CASSAPLWGDTDTQYF.

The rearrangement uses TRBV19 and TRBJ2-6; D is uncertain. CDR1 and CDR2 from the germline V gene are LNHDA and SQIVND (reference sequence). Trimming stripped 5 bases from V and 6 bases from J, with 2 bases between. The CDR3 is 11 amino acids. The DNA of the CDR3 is TGTGCCAGTAGTCCGGCCAACGTCCTGACTTTC. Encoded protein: CASSPANVLTF.

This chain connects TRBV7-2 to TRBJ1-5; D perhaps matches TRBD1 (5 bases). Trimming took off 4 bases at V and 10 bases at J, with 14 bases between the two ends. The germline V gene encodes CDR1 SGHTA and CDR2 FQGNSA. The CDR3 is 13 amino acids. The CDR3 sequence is CASSSQDRSPQHF. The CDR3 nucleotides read TGTGCCAGCAGCTCACAGGACCGTAGCCCCCAGCATTTT.

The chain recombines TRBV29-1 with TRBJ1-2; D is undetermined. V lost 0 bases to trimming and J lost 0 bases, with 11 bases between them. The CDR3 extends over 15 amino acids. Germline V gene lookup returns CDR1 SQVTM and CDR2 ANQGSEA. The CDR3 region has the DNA TGCAGCGTTGAAGACTGGAATTCTCCTAACTATGGCTACACCTTC. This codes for CSVEDWNSPNYGYTF.

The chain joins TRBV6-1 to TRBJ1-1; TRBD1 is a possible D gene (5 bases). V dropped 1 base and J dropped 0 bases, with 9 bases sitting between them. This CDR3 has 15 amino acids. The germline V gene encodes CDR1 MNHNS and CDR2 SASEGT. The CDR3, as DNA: TGTGCCAGCAGTGAAGGACAGTACATGAACACTGAAGCTTTCTTT. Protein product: CASSEGQYMNTEAFF.

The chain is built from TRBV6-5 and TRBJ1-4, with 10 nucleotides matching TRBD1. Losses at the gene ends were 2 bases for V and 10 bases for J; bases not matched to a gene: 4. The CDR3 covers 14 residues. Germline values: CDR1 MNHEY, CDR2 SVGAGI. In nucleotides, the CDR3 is TGTGCCAGCAGTTACGGGGACAGGGGCGGAAAACTGTTTTTT. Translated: CASSYGDRGGKLFF.

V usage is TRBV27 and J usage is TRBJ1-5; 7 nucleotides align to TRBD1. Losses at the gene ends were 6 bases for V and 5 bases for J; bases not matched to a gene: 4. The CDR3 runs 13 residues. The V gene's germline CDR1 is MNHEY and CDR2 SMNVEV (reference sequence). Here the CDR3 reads CASRKTGYQPQHF. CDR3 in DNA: TGTGCCAGCAGGAAGACAGGGTATCAGCCCCAGCATTTT.

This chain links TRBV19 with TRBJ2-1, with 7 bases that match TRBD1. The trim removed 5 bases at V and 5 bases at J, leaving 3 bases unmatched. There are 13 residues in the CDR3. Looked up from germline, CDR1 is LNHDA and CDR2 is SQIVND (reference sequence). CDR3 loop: CASSVTGDNEQFF. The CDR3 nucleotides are TGTGCCAGTAGTGTTACAGGGGACAATGAGCAGTTCTTC.

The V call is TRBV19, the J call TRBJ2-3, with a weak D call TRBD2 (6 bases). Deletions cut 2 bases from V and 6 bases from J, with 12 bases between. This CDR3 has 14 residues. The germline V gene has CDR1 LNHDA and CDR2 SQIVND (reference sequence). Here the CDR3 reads CASSILTSSDTQYF. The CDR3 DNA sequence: TGTGCCAGTAGTATATTGACTAGTAGTGATACGCAGTATTTT.

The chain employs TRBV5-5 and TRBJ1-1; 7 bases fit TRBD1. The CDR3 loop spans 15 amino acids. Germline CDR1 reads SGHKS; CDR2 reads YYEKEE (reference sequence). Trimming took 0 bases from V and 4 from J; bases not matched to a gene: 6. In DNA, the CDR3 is TGTGCCAGCAGCTTGGGAGGCAGGGGGGCCACTGAAGCTTTCTTT. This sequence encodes CASSLGGRGATEAFF.